The rows below give T cell receptor beta chains drawn from one sample of a study of control samples from healthy donors and cancer patients. Libraries were prepared by immunoSEQ multiplex PCR; TCRdb keeps only in-frame clonotypes and omits some of them. Among roughly 130,000 clones listed, 75% to 95% were seen once. The sequencing sample was made of blood. The receptors here all came from a man between 18 and 29 years old in good health. The CDR3 runs from the conserved cysteine through the conserved F or W.

TRBJ1-6 TRBV2 CASSTPGQGNSPLHF
TRBJ1-1 TRBV6-6 CASSDNGNTEAFF
TRBJ2-2 TRBV7-3 CASSLCMRAGGPTGELFF
TRBJ2-5 TRBV19 CASSIGAGVETQYF
TRBJ2-5 TRBV5-1 CASSLWTGGLGETQYF
TRBJ1-2 TRBV3-1/TRBV3-2 CASSTSRHYGYTF
TRBJ2-7 TRBV20-1 CSATRDYEQYF
TRBJ1-1 TRBV6-5 CASSYRQGTEAFF
TRBJ2-1 TRBV18 CASSIPLQTPSRLFF
TRBJ2-3 TRBV7-6 CASSLQGAHSYSTDTQYF
TRBJ2-4 TRBV30 CAWSVERLYAKNIQYF
TRBJ2-5 TRBV13 CASSLRLAEETQYF
TRBJ1-6 TRBV7-9 CASSFSMRALNSPLHF
TRBJ1-2 TRBV5-6 CASSLARRGYGYTF
TRBJ2-1 TRBV2 CASRATGTAYNEQFF
TRBJ1-1 TRBV5-1 CASSLTGTEAFF
TRBJ1-1 TRBV5-1 CASSLDGFRGTEAFF
TRBJ1-1 TRBV5-1 CASSLEGGANTEAFF
TRBJ1-2 TRBV2 CASTQTGNYGYTF
TRBJ2-1 TRBV10-2 CASTEGIAGGYEQFF
TRBJ1-4 TRBV5-6 CASSLLATNEKLFF
TRBJ2-3 TRBV6-5 CASTETGTDTQYF
TRBJ2-5 TRBV10-3 CAISVGARETQYF
TRBJ2-7 TRBV3-1/TRBV3-2 CASSQESSTGGISEQYF
TRBJ2-7 TRBV6-1 CASSDLRGSYEQYF
TRBJ1-3 TRBV5-1 CASSLAPDSSGNTIYF
TRBJ1-5 TRBV6-6 CASTTTGDSNQPQHF
TRBJ2-2 TRBV9 CASSAQGQGGTGELFF
TRBJ1-3 TRBV10-3 CAISEIRGSGNTIYF
TRBJ1-1 TRBV6-6 CASSYTISTLGGEAFF
TRBJ1-4 TRBV19 CASRSTEKLFF
TRBJ2-2 TRBV14 CASSQDMWRGRGHAGELFF
TRBJ1-2 TRBV7-2 CASSLVGGASYGYTF
TRBJ2-7 TRBV3-1/TRBV3-2 CASRSTDAFGEQYF
TRBJ1-6 TRBV5-1 CASSLRTGGNYNSPLHF
TRBJ2-5 TRBV12-3/TRBV12-4 CASSLDRRETQYF
TRBJ1-2 TRBV5-4 CASSMGGTRSGYTF
TRBJ1-5 TRBV2 CASSEREGAGNQPQHF
TRBJ1-3 TRBV4-1 CASSQVFIGSGNTIYF
TRBJ2-1 TRBV7-3 CASSLTSPGASEQFF
TRBJ1-3 TRBV6-1 CASSEARVAGNTIYF
TRBJ1-1 TRBV27 CASSLISPTGHTEAFF
TRBJ2-7 TRBV13 CASSLVGQVTYEQYF
TRBJ1-5 TRBV7-2 CASSLRQGLRNQPQHF
TRBJ1-2 TRBV7-9 CASSLDGDYGYTF
TRBJ1-1 TRBV7-9 CASSPDGLGTEAFF
TRBJ2-7 TRBV13 CASSAAPPLSYEQYF
TRBJ1-3 TRBV5-1 CASSPDHSGNTIYF
TRBJ2-2 TRBV11-3 CASSREGGRYTGELFF
TRBJ1-5 TRBV2 CASSVDRGGNQPQHF
TRBJ1-6 TRBV5-4 CASSPNIGGSPLHF
TRBJ1-3 TRBV6-2/TRBV6-3 CASSYLSGNTIYF
TRBJ1-1 TRBV5-1 CASSSETGNTEAFF
TRBJ2-1 TRBV5-5 CASSLAGGGPHNEQFF
TRBJ1-5 TRBV19 CASNSGTSGNQPQHF
TRBJ1-4 TRBV27 CASSLDGPNEKLFF
TRBJ2-1 TRBV7-3 CASSDLGGQFF
TRBJ1-5 TRBV7-2 CASSQKGYSNQPQHF
TRBJ2-1 TRBV5-6 CASSLLDSTYNEQFF